This T cell receptor beta chain was found in a study of blood T cell repertoires in COVID-19. At the level of the study: The United States, Italy and Spain were the sources of the acute and convalescent COVID-19 samples. T cells, B-cell-depleted T cells, or PBMCs provided the cDNA or gDNA that served as material.

Authors' analysis steps: Estimates of nucleated cell counts were drawn from the amplification of reference gene primers. The data were produced by immunoSEQ multiplex PCR, yet TCRdb's version contains in-frame clones alone and is incomplete. That table furnishes V, J and clone size, whereas the DNA furnished D and trimming. Of some 150,000 clones in the sample, about four fifths were seen once. The sample comprised peripheral blood. The receptor was isolated from a human donor in a cohort sampled during active COVID-19.

Here the CDR3 DNA reads TGTGCCAGCAGTGGAGCGGGAGGAACAGATACGCAGTATTTT. It yields the protein CASSGAGGTDTQYF. The chain links TRBV6-4 to TRBJ2-3; 9 nucleotides match TRBD2. There are 14 residues in the CDR3. Losses at the gene ends were 4 bases for V and 3 bases for J; bases not matched to a gene: 2. Looked up from germline, CDR1 is MRHNA and CDR2 is SNTAGT.